Here is one TCR beta chain with its context. What this receptor recognizes is not known. No much larger clone exists at a distance of one base, and base qualities are not known. V sheds 1 base and J sheds 4 bases, leaving 5 bases between their ends. Reading from cysteine to phenylalanine, the CDR3 counts 12 amino acids. The kept DNA is CDR3 alone, 36 bases in frame from the first base. From a lookup of the germline V gene, CDR1 and CDR2 are KGHSH and LQKENI. RNA was extracted using the RNeasy kit, and about 0.45 to 1 microgram was reverse transcribed with random hexamers. TCR beta CDR3 regions were amplified with the immunoSEQ multiplex PCR assay covering 54 Vbeta and 13 Jbeta segments. PCR amplification bias was corrected using a synthetic template baseline for primer optimization and computational correction. The study's processing was this. Only productive sequences were kept, with reads annotated to V, D and J genes according to IMGT and analyzed in immunoSEQ Analyzer. To calculate clonality, Shannon entropy was normalized by log2 of the number of productive unique sequences and then subtracted from one. For each patient and control, public and private clones were evaluated among the 100 most prevalent clones. Susac-specific clones were defined as absent from healthy and MS cohorts, over a thousand published viral clones and other ImmuneACCESS disease sequences. TCRdb reprocessed the public reads (quality trimming at Q25 with fastp, clone calling with MiXCR) and kept in-frame beta chains. Entries are consolidated by CDR3 protein sequence, retaining the most common genes and DNA. The V and J calls here are based on TCRdb, not the publication. The sample includes approximately 170,000 distinct CDR3 sequences, with 85% to 95% observed a single time. Over 0.11% of the sample rests with the top ten.

The data originate from a study of CD8 T cells in Susac syndrome (dated by TCRdb to between 2018 and 2021). For the wider study: The study used repertoire sequencing to test whether antigen drove CD8+ T cell activation and differentiation in Susac syndrome.

High-throughput TCR beta sequencing profiled peripheral blood CD8+ and CD4+ T cells from healthy donors, Susac syndrome patients and multiple sclerosis patients. Healthy donors were included as age- and sex-matched controls. Bulk CD8+ and CD4+ T cells were purified by magnetic negative isolation, whereas CD8+ TEMRA cells were enriched by FACS. Blood was drawn into EDTA tubes, processed within 24 hours, and PBMCs were isolated by density gradient centrifugation. PBMCs destined for TCR sequencing were cryopreserved in liquid nitrogen and later thawed in a 37 °C water bath. Purity of sorted or isolated CD4+, CD8+ and CD8+ TEMRA cells was at least 90%. The research as a whole found: The study acknowledged that relatively few individuals were included in the TCR sequencing and HLA analysis.

Sequencing was performed on CD4+ T cells from PBMCs. In this chain, TRBV18 is recombined with TRBJ2-7; no D segment can be confidently identified. The clonotype originates from a human donor in good health. The nucleotides read TGTGCCAGCTCACCACTGGGGTACGAGCAGTACTTC. It encodes CASSPLGYEQYF.